These 16 T cell receptor beta chains were sequenced from one sample in a study of cytomegalovirus exposure and HLA in healthy donors. The PCR contained 60 Vbeta and 13 Jbeta primers. Measured with immunoSEQ multiplex PCR; TCRdb has only the in-frame clones, and not every one. The table lists 130,000 to 150,000 clones, 70% to 85% of them singletons. The sequenced material came from PBMCs. All receptors derive from a male donor in good health and CMV-seronegative.

This clone has a single count. The same CDR3 arises from other DNA sequences in this sample as well. This chain joins TRBV5-1 and TRBJ2-1; D is uncertain. This CDR3 comprises 12 residues. Per germline, CDR1 SGHRS and CDR2 YFSETQ. Trimming took 0 bases from V and 7 from J, leaving 5 bases between them. This CDR3 is CASSLAYNEQFF. The CDR3 DNA is TGCGCCAGCAGCTTGGCGTATAATGAGCAGTTCTTC.

This sequence joins TRBV19 and TRBJ2-1; 7 bases line up with TRBD1. CDR1 is LNHDA and CDR2 is SQIVND in the germline V gene (reference sequence). The V and J ends lost 6 bases and 0 bases, in that order; junction bases with no gene match: 5. This CDR3 is built from 15 residues. The CDR3 DNA is TGTGCCAGTAGCCCTAGGGACAGCTCCTACAATGAGCAGTTCTTC. Translating it yields CASSPRDSSYNEQFF.

The chain recombines TRBV4-3 with TRBJ1-2; 9 nucleotides line up with TRBD1. With 4 bases clipped from V and 10 bases from J, the junction kept 10 bases outside the gene matches. From germline, CDR1 is LGHNA and CDR2 YSLEER. This CDR3 has 14 residues. DNA of the CDR3: TGCGCCAGCAGCCGGACCGGGACAGGGCACGACTACACCTTC. Translation gives CASSRTGTGHDYTF.

V and J are TRBV7-6 and TRBJ1-1, with D unresolved. CDR1 is SGHVS, CDR2 FNYEAQ, per germline. The ends were cut back, 0 bases at V and 4 bases at J, with 12 bases in the middle. This CDR3 comprises 15 residues. The CDR3 DNA reads as TGTGCCAGCAGCTTAGCTCCCACGAGCGGCACTGAAGCTTTCTTT. This codes for CASSLAPTSGTEAFF.

The chain couples TRBV7-2 to TRBJ2-3, with TRBD2 matching 9 bases. CDR3 length: 14 amino acids. Trimming cost V 7 bases and J 1 base; bases outside gene matches: 3. Germline CDR1 SGHTA, CDR2 FQGNSA. The CDR3 DNA reads TGTGCCAGCATGGTAGCGGGGGGCACAGATACGCAGTATTTT. It is translated as CASMVAGGTDTQYF. Combining the CDR3 with reference TRBV7-2 and TRBJ2-3 gives the whole variable domain GAGVSQSPSNKVTEKGKDVELRCDPISGHTALYWYRQSLGQGLEFLIYFQGNSAPDKSGLPSDRFSAERTGGSVSTLTIQRTQQEDSAVYLCASMVAGGTDTQYFGPGTRLTVL.

The gene calls are TRBV27 and TRBJ1-6; 7 bases are a match to TRBD1. This CDR3 spans 15 amino acids. Per the germline V gene, CDR1 is MNHEY and CDR2 is SMNVEV (reference sequence). V dropped 0 bases and J dropped 6; count of bases not matched to a gene: 2. CDR3 coding DNA: TGTGCCAGCAGTTTATCGGCAGGGGGTAATTCACCCCTCCACTTT. Its protein is CASSLSAGGNSPLHF.

V and J are TRBV5-4 and TRBJ2-1; 11 positions match TRBD2. The length of the CDR3 is 15 residues. Germline values: CDR1 SGHNT, CDR2 YYREEE (reference sequence). The J segment lost 7 bases and the V segment lost 3 bases, leaving 6 bases of the junction unmatched. In DNA form, the CDR3 reads TGTGCCAGCAGCTCGGGACTAGCGGTGGGGAATGAGCAGTTCTTC. Its protein product is CASSSGLAVGNEQFF.

The chain employs TRBV19 and TRBJ1-4; tentative D call: TRBD1 (6 bases). Trimming stripped 3 bases from V and 7 bases from J, with 15 bases between. Per germline, CDR1 LNHDA and CDR2 SQIVND (reference sequence). This CDR3 is 15 amino acids long. This CDR3 reads CASSIGQGFTEKLFF. CDR3 DNA sequence: TGTGCCAGTAGTATCGGGCAGGGGTTCACTGAAAAACTGTTTTTT.

V usage is TRBV27 and J usage is TRBJ2-3; 14 nucleotides match TRBD2. Per the germline V gene, CDR1 is MNHEY and CDR2 is SMNVEV (reference sequence). The CDR3 length is 21 residues. J gave up 5 bases and V 2 bases, and 18 bases lay outside the gene matches. CDR3 bases: TGTGCCAGCAGTTTAACTAAGATTGGACTAGCGGGGGGAAATGGTGTAGATACGCAGTATTTT. It yields the protein CASSLTKIGLAGGNGVDTQYF.

The chain recombines TRBV7-2 with TRBJ1-5; D is uncertain. The CDR3 runs to 16 residues. Germline lookup yields CDR1 SGHTA and CDR2 FQGNSA. V lost 2 bases to trimming and J lost 1 base, with 12 bases between them. The CDR3 DNA follows: TGTGCCAGCAGCTTAAGCCCACCGAGAAGCAATCAGCCCCAGCATTTT. Its protein product is CASSLSPPRSNQPQHF.

The chain has TRBV7-2 and TRBJ1-4; 10 bases are shared with TRBD1. Germline CDR1 is SGHTA and CDR2 is FQGNSA. V was clipped by 5 bases and J by 5 bases; unmatched bases: 5. This CDR3 spans 15 amino acids. The CDR3, as DNA: TGTGCCAGCAGCCCCGACAGGGGGCCAAATGAAAAACTGTTTTTT. Protein sequence: CASSPDRGPNEKLFF.

The chain couples TRBV28 to TRBJ2-7; 9 bases map to TRBD2. This CDR3 has 16 residues. The germline gives CDR1 MDHEN, CDR2 SYDVKM. Trimming at V came to 4 bases and at J to 6 bases, leaving 13 bases not matched to a gene. The CDR3 protein is CASSSAGGGRALEQYF. The CDR3 DNA follows: TGTGCCAGCAGTTCCGCCGGGGGCGGGAGGGCCCTCGAGCAGTACTTC.

The chain employs TRBV6-6 and TRBJ1-5; D is unclear. The CDR3 is 14 amino acids. Germline CDR1 and CDR2: MNHNY and SVGAGI (reference sequence). The V and J ends lost 6 bases and 0 bases respectively, with 9 bases between them. The CDR3 loop is CASRRGNSNQPQHF. Written as DNA, the CDR3 is TGTGCCAGCAGGAGAGGGAATAGCAATCAGCCCCAGCATTTT.

The gene calls are TRBV28 and TRBJ2-5, with 8 bases identical to TRBD1. With 4 bases clipped from V and 5 bases from J, the junction kept 6 bases outside the gene matches. The CDR3 is made up of 14 amino acids. Per germline, CDR1 MDHEN and CDR2 SYDVKM. The CDR3 region is CASSSWTGRETQYF. As DNA, the CDR3 is TGTGCCAGCAGTTCCTGGACAGGGAGGGAGACCCAGTACTTC. Complete variable domain (other parts from reference TRBV28 and TRBJ2-5): DVKVTQSSRYLVKRTGEKVFLECVQDMDHENMFWYRQDPGLGLRLIYFSYDVKMKEKGDIPEGYSVSREKKERFSLILESASTNQTSMYLCASSSWTGRETQYFGPGTRLLVL.

The chain uses TRBV9 and TRBJ2-3; D is unclear. The CDR3 contains 14 residues. Between the trimmed V and J ends, which lost 3 bases and 0 bases, there was a span of 8 bases. From germline, CDR1 is SGDLS and CDR2 YYNGEE. CDR3 protein: CASSASASTDTQYF. The CDR3 DNA is TGTGCCAGCAGCGCCAGTGCTAGCACAGATACGCAGTATTTT.

The chain joins TRBV18 to TRBJ1-2, with D unclear. Trimming shortened V by 2 bases and J by 5 bases, and 15 bases separated the two germline ends. CDR3 length: 15 amino acids. CDR1 and CDR2 (germline): KGHSH, LQKENI. The CDR3 sequence: CASSPSAVGGYGYTF. Written as DNA, the CDR3 is TGTGCCAGCTCACCATCCGCAGTCGGCGGGTATGGCTACACCTTC.